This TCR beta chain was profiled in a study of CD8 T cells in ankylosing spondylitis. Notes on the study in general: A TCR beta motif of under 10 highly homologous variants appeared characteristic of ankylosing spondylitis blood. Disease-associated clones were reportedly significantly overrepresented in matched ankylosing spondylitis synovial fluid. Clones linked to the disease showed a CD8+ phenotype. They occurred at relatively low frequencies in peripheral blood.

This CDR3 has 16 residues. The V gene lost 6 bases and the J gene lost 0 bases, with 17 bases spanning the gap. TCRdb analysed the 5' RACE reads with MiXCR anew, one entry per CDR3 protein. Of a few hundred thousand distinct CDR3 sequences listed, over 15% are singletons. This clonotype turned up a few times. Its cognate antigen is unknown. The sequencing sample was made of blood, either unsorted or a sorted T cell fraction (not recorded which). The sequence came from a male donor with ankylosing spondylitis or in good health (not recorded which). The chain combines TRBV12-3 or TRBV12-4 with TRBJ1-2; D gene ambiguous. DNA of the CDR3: TGTGCCAGCAGCCCTTATGGGCAGGACGCTAACTATGGCTACACCTTC. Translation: CASSPYGQDANYGYTF.